Below are 8 T cell receptor beta chains sequenced from a single sample in a study of T-cell reconstitution after alpha-beta-depleted transplantation in children. The library targeted TCRbeta and was prepared with unique molecular identifiers. In TCRdb, the PCR reads were re-called with MiXCR into one record per CDR3 protein. The sample consists of about 980,000 distinct CDR3 sequences, around 30% of them appearing once. The sequencing here drew on PBMCs, mostly from graft donor cells, taken 360 days after TCRalphabeta/CD19-depleted stem cell transplant. Every receptor here comes from a boy less than two years old who had a stem cell transplant for SCID, so the T cells may come from the graft donor.

This chain links TRBV2 with TRBJ1-3; D remains unclear. V was pared by 2 bases and J by 8 bases, with 10 bases between. Germline V lookup: CDR1 SNHLY, CDR2 FYNNEI. The CDR3 extends over 13 amino acids. The CDR3, as DNA: TGTGCCAGCAGTGAACCAGCTGAGGACACCATATATTTT. Translating it yields CASSEPAEDTIYF.

Only a few counts were recorded for this clonotype. The chain has TRBV12-3 or TRBV12-4 and TRBJ2-3; TRBD2 is a possible D gene (6 bases). V dropped 1 base and J dropped 9 bases, with 11 bases sitting between them. The CDR3 has 13 residues. CDR3 sequence: CASSLGGEQTQYF. The CDR3 DNA sequence: TGTGCCAGCAGTTTAGGGGGGGAGCAGACGCAGTATTTT.

This clonotype was observed a single time. The chain uses TRBV5-1 and TRBJ2-2; D is undetermined. The CDR3 is made up of 14 amino acids. Trimming left V 1 base short and J 4 bases short, with 8 bases between. Germline values: CDR1 SGHRS, CDR2 YFSETQ. CDR3 sequence reads: CASSLRGVTGELFF. For the CDR3, the DNA is TGCGCCAGCAGCTTGAGAGGTGTCACCGGGGAGCTGTTTTTT.

This clonotype was counted at least ten times. The chain is built from TRBV5-1 and TRBJ2-5; 7 positions agree with TRBD1. Germline assignment: CDR1 SGHRS and CDR2 YFSETQ. The CDR3 is made up of 14 amino acids. With 4 bases clipped from V and 2 bases from J, the junction kept 5 bases outside the gene matches. CDR3 region: CASSLTTGQETQYF. In nucleotides, the CDR3 is TGCGCCAGCAGCCTCACGACAGGGCAAGAGACCCAGTACTTC.

This clonotype was seen only a few times. The chain couples TRBV7-3 to TRBJ2-3, with 13 positions matching TRBD2. V shed 5 bases and J 5 bases; nucleotides not matched to a gene: 7. The CDR3 contains 16 residues. Looked up from germline, CDR1 is SGHTA and CDR2 is FQGTGA. CDR3 amino acids: CASSPTSGGAIDTQYF. The DNA of the CDR3 is TGTGCCAGCAGCCCCACTAGCGGGGGGGCAATAGATACGCAGTATTTT. Based on the CDR3 plus reference TRBV7-3 and TRBJ2-3, the full variable domain is GAGVSQTPSNKVTEKGKYVELRCDPISGHTALYWYRQSLGQGPEFLIYFQGTGAADDSGLPNDRFFAVRPEGSVSTLKIQRTERGDSAVYLCASSPTSGGAIDTQYFGPGTRLTVL.

The V gene is TRBV12-3 or TRBV12-4, the J gene TRBJ2-3; 11 bases map to TRBD2. The CDR3 covers 16 residues. J was trimmed by 0 bases and V by 3 bases; bases with no gene match: 2. The chain's CDR3 is CASSFRTSGSTDTQYF. The DNA of the CDR3 is TGTGCCAGCAGTTTCAGGACTAGCGGGAGCACAGATACGCAGTATTTT.

There are a few counts of this clonotype. The chain recombines TRBV5-1 with TRBJ2-5; no definite D call. The CDR3 runs to 13 residues. With 5 bases removed from V and 3 bases from J, the gap between germline ends came to 11 bases. CDR1 is SGHRS, CDR2 YFSETQ, per germline. The CDR3 DNA reads TGCGCCAGCAGTCCCCAAGCCGAAGAGACCCAGTACTTC. Translation: CASSPQAEETQYF. Complete variable domain (other parts from reference TRBV5-1 and TRBJ2-5): KAGVTQTPRYLIKTRGQQVTLSCSPISGHRSVSWYQQTPGQGLQFLFEYFSETQRNKGNFPGRFSGRQFSNSRSEMNVSTLELGDSALYLCASSPQAEETQYFGPGTRLLVL.

This chain connects TRBV5-1 to TRBJ2-1; 10 bases fit TRBD2. In germline, CDR1 is SGHRS, CDR2 YFSETQ. The J segment lost 0 bases and the V segment lost 0 bases, leaving 6 bases of the junction unmatched. The CDR3 has 18 amino acids. CDR3 DNA sequence: TGCGCCAGCAGCTTGGTCCCTTTAGCGGGGGGCTCCTACAATGAGCAGTTCTTC. Translating it yields CASSLVPLAGGSYNEQFF.